Listed below are T cell receptor beta chains from one sample, sequenced in a study of blood T cell repertoires in COVID-19. Sequencing was performed with immunoSEQ multiplex PCR; in TCRdb, only in-frame clones are kept and a portion is missing. The sample has around 290,000 clones; approximately 90% are singletons. Input material: PBMCs or T cells enriched from blood (not recorded which). These receptors were obtained from a woman aged 25 to 39 who had recovered from COVID-19. CDR3s include the opening cysteine and the closing phenylalanine or tryptophan. The D gene is left open where the match is weak. A clone size is listed for some rows: how often the clone was seen (once, few, many), or a class if it is expanded.

len	d_gene	v_gene	abundance	j_gene	CDR3nt	CDR3aa
12	-	TRBV28	-	TRBJ2-1	TGTGCCAGCAGTTTCTTTAGATATGAGCAGTTCTTC	CASSFFRYEQFF
17	-	TRBV7-2	-	TRBJ1-5	TGTGCCAGCAGCTTAGACCCCCCGGGACATGGATCGGATTCCCAGCATTTT	CASSLDPPGHGSDSQHF
15	-	TRBV6-5	-	TRBJ2-7	TGTGCCAGCAGTTACTCGAATATGGCGACAGCCGAGCAGTACTTC	CASSYSNMATAEQYF
14	-	TRBV28	-	TRBJ2-1	TGTGCCAGCAGTTTAGCGGGAACTAACAATGAGCAGTTCTTC	CASSLAGTNNEQFF
16	TRBD2	TRBV28	-	TRBJ2-3	TGTGCCAGCAGTTTATCTCCGGGAGGTCTGACAGATACGCAGTATTTT	CASSLSPGGLTDTQYF
14	-	TRBV11-2	-	TRBJ2-1	TGTGCCAGCAGCTTATTACAGCCCTACAATGAGCAGTTCTTC	CASSLLQPYNEQFF
16	-	TRBV7-6	once	TRBJ1-5	TGTGCCAGCAGCTTAGAACCAGGGTATAGCAATCAGCCCCAGCATTTT	CASSLEPGYSNQPQHF
18	TRBD2	TRBV7-9	-	TRBJ2-1	TGTGCCAGCAGCTCCGGACTAGCGGGAGGGTATGGTAGTAGTGAGCAGTTCTTC	CASSSGLAGGYGSSEQFF
13	TRBD1	TRBV24-1	few	TRBJ1-2	TGTGCCACCAGTGAAACAGGGGACGGTGGCTACACCTTC	CATSETGDGGYTF
15	-	TRBV28	once	TRBJ2-2	TGTGCCAGCAGTTTATACACGCCGAACACCGGGGAGCTGTTTTTT	CASSLYTPNTGELFF
16	TRBD2	TRBV15	once	TRBJ2-1	TGTGCCACCAGCCGTGGGACTAGCGGGGATTACAATGAGCAGTTCTTC	CATSRGTSGDYNEQFF
16	-	TRBV18	few	TRBJ1-4	TGTGCCAGCTCACCTTCACTAGTCACAACTAATGAAAAACTGTTTTTT	CASSPSLVTTNEKLFF
14	TRBD1	TRBV18	-	TRBJ1-5	TGTGCCAGCTCACTTGGGACAGACCATCAGCCCCAGCATTTT	CASSLGTDHQPQHF
13	-	TRBV28	-	TRBJ1-1	TGTGCCAGCAGTTTAATCGGGAACACTGAAGCTTTCTTT	CASSLIGNTEAFF
15	TRBD2	TRBV28	-	TRBJ2-3	TGTGCCAGCAGTCTCCCCGGGAGGGGGACAGATACGCAGTATTTT	CASSLPGRGTDTQYF
15	-	TRBV11-1	-	TRBJ1-6	TGTGCCAGCAGCACTACTCTTGCGGCGCGTTCACCCCTCCACTTT	CASSTTLAARSPLHF